This record concerns one TCR beta chain sequence. Its cognate antigen is unknown. The data are from a study of T-cell reconstitution after alpha-beta-depleted transplantation in children. Study findings and constraints: Day-60 TCRbeta diversity that was high in some patients was derived from surviving recipient T cells and thymic progenitors.

Germline loops: CDR1 SGHRS, CDR2 YFSETQ. The CDR3 has 15 residues. V shed 0 bases and J shed 3 bases, with 13 bases lying between them. Preparing the TCRbeta library involved the use of unique molecular identifiers. TCRdb independently ran MiXCR on the PCR reads; one entry per CDR3 protein. The table records roughly 570,000 distinct CDR3 sequences, 27% of them present only once. The receptor's source is a boy in the first two years of life with Wiskott-Aldrich syndrome, due to receive a stem cell transplant. Source: PBMCs, taken before TCRalphabeta/CD19-depleted stem cell transplant. The chain carries TRBV5-1 and TRBJ2-7, with D hard to call. CDR3 loop: CASSLAAGLVYEQYF. Here the CDR3 DNA reads TGCGCCAGCAGCTTGGCAGCCGGTCTTGTCTACGAGCAGTACTTC.